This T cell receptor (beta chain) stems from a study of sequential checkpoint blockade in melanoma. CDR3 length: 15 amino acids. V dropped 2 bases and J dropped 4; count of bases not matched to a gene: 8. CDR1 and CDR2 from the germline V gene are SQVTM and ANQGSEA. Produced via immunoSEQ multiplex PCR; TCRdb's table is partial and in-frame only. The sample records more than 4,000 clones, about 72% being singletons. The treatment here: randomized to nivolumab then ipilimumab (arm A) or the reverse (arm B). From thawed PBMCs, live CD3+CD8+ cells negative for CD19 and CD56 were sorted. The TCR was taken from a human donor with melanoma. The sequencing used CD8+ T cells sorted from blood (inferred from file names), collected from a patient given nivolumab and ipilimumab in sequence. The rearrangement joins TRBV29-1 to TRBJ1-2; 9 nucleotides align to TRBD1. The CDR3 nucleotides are TGCAGCGTTGAATTTTCGAGGACAGGGGCCTATGGCTACACCTTC. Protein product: CSVEFSRTGAYGYTF.